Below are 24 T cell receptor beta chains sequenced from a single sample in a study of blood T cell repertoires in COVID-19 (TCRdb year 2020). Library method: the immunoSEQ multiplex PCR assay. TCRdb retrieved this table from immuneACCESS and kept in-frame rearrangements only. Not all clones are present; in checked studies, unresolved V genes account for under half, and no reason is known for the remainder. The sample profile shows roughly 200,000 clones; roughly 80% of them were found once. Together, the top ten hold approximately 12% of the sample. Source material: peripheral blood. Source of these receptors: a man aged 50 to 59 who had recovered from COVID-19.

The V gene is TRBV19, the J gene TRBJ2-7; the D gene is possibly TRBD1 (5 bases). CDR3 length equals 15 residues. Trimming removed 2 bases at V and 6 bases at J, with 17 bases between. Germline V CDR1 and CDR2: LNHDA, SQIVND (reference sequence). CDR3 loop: CASSIPGRFISEQYF. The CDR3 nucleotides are TGTGCCAGTAGTATACCAGGGCGCTTTATCTCCGAGCAGTACTTC. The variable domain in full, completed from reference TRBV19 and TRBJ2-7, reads DGGITQSPKYLFRKEGQNVTLSCEQNLNHDAMYWYRQDPGQGLRLIYYSQIVNDFQKGDIAEGYSVSREKKESFPLTVTSAQKNPTAFYLCASSIPGRFISEQYFGPGTRLTVT.

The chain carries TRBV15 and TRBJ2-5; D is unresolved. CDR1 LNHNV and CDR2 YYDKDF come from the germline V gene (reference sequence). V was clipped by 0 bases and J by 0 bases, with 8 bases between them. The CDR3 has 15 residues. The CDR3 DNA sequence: TGTGCCACCAGCAGAGACCTCCAGTACCAAGAGACCCAGTACTTC. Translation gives CATSRDLQYQETQYF.

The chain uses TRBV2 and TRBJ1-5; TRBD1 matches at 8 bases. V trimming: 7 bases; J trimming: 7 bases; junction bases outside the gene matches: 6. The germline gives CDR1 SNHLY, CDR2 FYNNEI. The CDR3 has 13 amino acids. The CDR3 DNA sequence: TGTGCCAGCACCAGGACAGGGACCCAGCCCCAGCATTTT. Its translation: CASTRTGTQPQHF. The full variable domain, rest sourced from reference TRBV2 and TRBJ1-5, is EPEVTQTPSHQVTQMGQEVILRCVPISNHLYFYWYRQILGQKVEFLVSFYNNEISEKSEIFDDQFSVERPDGSNFTLKIRSTKLEDSAMYFCASTRTGTQPQHFGDGTRLSIL.

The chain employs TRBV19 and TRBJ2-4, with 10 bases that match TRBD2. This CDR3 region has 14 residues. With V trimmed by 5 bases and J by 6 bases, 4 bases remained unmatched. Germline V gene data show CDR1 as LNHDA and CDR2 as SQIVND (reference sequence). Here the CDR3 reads CASSPWTSGNIQYF. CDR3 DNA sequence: TGTGCCAGTAGTCCTTGGACTAGCGGAAACATTCAGTACTTC.

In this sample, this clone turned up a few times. The CDR3 DNA is TGCGCCAGCAGCTGGCTAACTAGGGCTAGCACAGATACGCAGTATTTT. This sequence encodes CASSWLTRASTDTQYF. V is TRBV5-1 and J is TRBJ2-3; TRBD2 is a possible D gene (5 bases). Trimming removed 3 bases from V and 0 bases from J, with 14 bases in between. Per the germline V gene, CDR1 is SGHRS and CDR2 is YFSETQ. The CDR3 runs to 16 residues.

The CDR3 coding sequence is TGTGCCAGCAGTGTCACAGGGGCTAGAGGCTACGAGCAGTACTTC. Encoded protein: CASSVTGARGYEQYF. The gene calls are TRBV28 and TRBJ2-7, with TRBD1 matching 7 bases. From germline, CDR1 is MDHEN and CDR2 SYDVKM. The CDR3 loop spans 15 amino acids. V was pared by 5 bases and J by 3 bases, with 10 bases of the junction left unmatched.

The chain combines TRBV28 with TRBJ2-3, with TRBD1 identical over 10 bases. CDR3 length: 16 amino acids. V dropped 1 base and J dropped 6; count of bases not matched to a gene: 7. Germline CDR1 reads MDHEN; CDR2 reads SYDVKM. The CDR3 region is CASSLLGQGTLDTQYF. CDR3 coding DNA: TGTGCCAGCAGTTTATTGGGACAGGGGACGTTGGATACGCAGTATTTT.

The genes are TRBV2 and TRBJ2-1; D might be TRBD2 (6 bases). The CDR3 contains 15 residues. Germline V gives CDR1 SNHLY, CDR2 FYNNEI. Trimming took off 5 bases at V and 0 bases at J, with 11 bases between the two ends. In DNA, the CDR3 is TGTGCCAGCAGTCGGGACTCCGGCTCCTACAATGAGCAGTTCTTC. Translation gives CASSRDSGSYNEQFF.

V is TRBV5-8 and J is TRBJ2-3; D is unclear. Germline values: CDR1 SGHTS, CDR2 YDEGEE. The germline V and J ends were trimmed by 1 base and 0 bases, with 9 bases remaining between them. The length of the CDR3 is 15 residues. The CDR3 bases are TGTGCCAGCAGCTTGTTGCGGTCTAGCACAGATACGCAGTATTTT. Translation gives CASSLLRSSTDTQYF.

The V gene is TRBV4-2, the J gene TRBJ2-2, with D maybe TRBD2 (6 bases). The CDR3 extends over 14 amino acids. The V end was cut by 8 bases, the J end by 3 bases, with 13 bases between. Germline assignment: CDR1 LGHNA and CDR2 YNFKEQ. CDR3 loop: CASSRDLHTGELFF. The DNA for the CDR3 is TGTGCCAGCTCACGGGACTTACACACCGGGGAGCTGTTTTTT.

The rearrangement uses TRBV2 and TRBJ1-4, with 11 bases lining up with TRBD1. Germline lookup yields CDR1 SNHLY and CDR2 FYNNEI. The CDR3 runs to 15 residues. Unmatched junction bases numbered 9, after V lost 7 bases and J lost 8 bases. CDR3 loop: CASTTGTGGREKLFF. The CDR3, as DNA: TGTGCCAGCACCACTGGGACAGGGGGTAGGGAAAAACTGTTTTTT.

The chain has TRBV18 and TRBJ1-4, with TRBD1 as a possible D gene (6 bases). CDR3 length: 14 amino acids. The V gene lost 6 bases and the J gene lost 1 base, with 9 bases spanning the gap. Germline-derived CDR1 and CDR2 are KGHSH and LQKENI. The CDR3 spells CASSAQGTNEKLFF. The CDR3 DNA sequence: TGTGCCAGCTCCGCACAGGGAACTAATGAAAAACTGTTTTTT.

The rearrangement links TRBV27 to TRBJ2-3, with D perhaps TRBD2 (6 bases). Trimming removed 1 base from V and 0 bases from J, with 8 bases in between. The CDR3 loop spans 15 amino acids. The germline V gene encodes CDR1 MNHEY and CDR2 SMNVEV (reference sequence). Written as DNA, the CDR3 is TGTGCCAGCAGTTTATGGCTAGCGAGCACAGATACGCAGTATTTT. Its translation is CASSLWLASTDTQYF.

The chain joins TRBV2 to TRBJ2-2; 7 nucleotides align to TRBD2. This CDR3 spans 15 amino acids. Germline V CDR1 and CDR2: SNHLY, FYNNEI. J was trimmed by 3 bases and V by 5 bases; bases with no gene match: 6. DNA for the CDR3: TGTGCCAGCAGTATGTACGCGGGGGACACCGGGGAGCTGTTTTTT. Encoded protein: CASSMYAGDTGELFF. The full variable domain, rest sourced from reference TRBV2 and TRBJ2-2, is EPEVTQTPSHQVTQMGQEVILRCVPISNHLYFYWYRQILGQKVEFLVSFYNNEISEKSEIFDDQFSVERPDGSNFTLKIRSTKLEDSAMYFCASSMYAGDTGELFFGEGSRLTVL.

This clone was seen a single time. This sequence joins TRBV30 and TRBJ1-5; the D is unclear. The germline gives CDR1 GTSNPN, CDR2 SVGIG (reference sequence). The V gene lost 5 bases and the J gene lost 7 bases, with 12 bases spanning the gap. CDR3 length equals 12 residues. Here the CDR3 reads CAWEHVGQPQHF. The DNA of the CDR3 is TGTGCCTGGGAACACGTCGGGCAGCCCCAGCATTTT. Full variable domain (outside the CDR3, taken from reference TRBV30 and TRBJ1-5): SQTIHQWPATLVQPVGSPLSLECTVEGTSNPNLYWYRQAAGRGLQLLFYSVGIGQISSEVPQNLSASRPQDRQFILSSKKLLLSDSGFYLCAWEHVGQPQHFGDGTRLSIL.

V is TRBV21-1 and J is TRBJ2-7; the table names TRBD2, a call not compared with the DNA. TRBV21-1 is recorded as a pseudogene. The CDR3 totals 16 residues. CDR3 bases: TGTGCCAGCAGCAACCCGCGAAGGCGGGGGATATACGAGCAGTACTTC. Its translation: CASSNPRRRGIYEQYF.

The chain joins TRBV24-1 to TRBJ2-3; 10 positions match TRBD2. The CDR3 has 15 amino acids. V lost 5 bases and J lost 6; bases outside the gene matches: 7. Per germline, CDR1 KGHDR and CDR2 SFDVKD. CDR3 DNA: TGTGCCACCAGTGTAGGAGGAGCGGGAGGGGATACGCAGTATTTT. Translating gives CATSVGGAGGDTQYF.

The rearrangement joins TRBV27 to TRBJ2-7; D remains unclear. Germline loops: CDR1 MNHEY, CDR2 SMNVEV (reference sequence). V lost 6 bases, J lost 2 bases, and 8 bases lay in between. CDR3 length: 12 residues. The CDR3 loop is CASSPLTYEQYF. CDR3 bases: TGTGCCAGCAGCCCCCTAACCTACGAGCAGTACTTC.

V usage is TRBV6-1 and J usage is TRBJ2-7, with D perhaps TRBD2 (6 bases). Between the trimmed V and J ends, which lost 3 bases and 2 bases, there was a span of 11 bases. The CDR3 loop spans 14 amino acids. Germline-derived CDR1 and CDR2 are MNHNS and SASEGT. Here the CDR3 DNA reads TGTGCCAGCAGTGAGGGACTGCCCCCCTACGAGCAGTACTTC. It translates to CASSEGLPPYEQYF.

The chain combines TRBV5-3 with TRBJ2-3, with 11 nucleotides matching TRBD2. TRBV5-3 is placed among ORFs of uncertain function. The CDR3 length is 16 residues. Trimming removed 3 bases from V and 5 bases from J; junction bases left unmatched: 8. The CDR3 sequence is CARSSRTSGWEDTQYF. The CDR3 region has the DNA TGTGCCAGAAGCTCAAGGACTAGCGGGTGGGAAGATACGCAGTATTTT.

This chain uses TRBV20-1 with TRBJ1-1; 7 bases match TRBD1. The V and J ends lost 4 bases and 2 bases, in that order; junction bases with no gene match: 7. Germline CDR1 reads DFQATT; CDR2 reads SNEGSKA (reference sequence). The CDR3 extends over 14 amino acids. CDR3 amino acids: CSANEGALNTEAFF. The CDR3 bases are TGCAGTGCTAATGAGGGGGCCCTTAACACTGAAGCTTTCTTT.

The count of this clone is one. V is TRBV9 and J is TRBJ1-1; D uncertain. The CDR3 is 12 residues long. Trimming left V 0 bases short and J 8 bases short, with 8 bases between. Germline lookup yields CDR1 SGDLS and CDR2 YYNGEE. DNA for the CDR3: TGTGCCAGCAGCGTAGGCGCAGGCGAAGCTTTCTTT. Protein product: CASSVGAGEAFF. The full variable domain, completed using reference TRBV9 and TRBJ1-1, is DSGVTQTPKHLITATGQRVTLRCSPRSGDLSVYWYQQSLDQGLQFLIQYYNGEERAKGNILERFSAQQFPDLHSELNLSSLELGDSALYFCASSVGAGEAFFGQGTRLTVV.

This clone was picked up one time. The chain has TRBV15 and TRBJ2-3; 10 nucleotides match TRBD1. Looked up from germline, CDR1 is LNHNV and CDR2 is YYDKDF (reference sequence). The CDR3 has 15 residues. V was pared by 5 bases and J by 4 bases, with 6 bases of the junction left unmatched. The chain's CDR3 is CATSGGTGESDTQYF. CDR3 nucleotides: TGTGCCACCAGCGGCGGGACAGGGGAATCAGATACGCAGTATTTT.

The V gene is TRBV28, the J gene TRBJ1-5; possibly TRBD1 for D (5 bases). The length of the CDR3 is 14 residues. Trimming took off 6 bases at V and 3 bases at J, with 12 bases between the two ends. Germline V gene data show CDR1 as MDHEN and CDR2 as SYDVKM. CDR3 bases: TGTGCCAGCAGCCTAGGGGTACTCAATCAGCCCCAGCATTTT. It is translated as CASSLGVLNQPQHF.